The rows below give T cell receptor beta chains drawn from one sample of a study of OX40 agonist ivuxolimab in advanced cancers. Profiling relied on immunoSEQ multiplex PCR, and the TCRdb table lists in-frame clones only, not all of them. The data contain 52,000 or so clones, around 82% of them singletons. Sample: CD4+ or CD8+ T cells sorted from blood, taken in a trial of the OX40 agonist ivuxolimab. These receptors originate from an adult with an advanced solid tumor such as melanoma, head and neck, liver or kidney cancer. CDR3s include the opening cysteine and the closing phenylalanine or tryptophan. Each record gives: J gene, D gene, V gene, CDR3 protein. A D gene is named only where the DNA matches it firmly.

TRBJ1-1	TRBD1	TRBV27	CASSFLPTGGAGTEAFF
TRBJ2-5	NA	TRBV28	CASSLWTSLGETQYF
TRBJ1-5	NA	TRBV7-2	CASSLAVGRYNQPQHF
TRBJ2-1	NA	TRBV5-4	CASSPVGTRSEQFF
TRBJ2-2	NA	TRBV11-2	CASSLNLNTGELFF
TRBJ1-3	TRBD1	TRBV7-2	CASNRGGPGNTIYF
TRBJ1-2	NA	TRBV4-1	CASSQDQGLYSLNYGYTF
TRBJ2-1	NA	TRBV28	CASIRGVPYNEQFF
TRBJ2-3	NA	TRBV7-9	CASSLDATVGDTQYF
TRBJ1-5	TRBD1	TRBV19	CASSRDRDQPQHF
TRBJ2-2	NA	TRBV6-1	CAGRGEANTGELFF
TRBJ2-6	NA	TRBV18	CASSPGQVSSGANVLTF
TRBJ2-7	NA	TRBV29-1	CSVVGRLDYEQYF
TRBJ1-2	NA	TRBV7-2	CASSVARGQERYGYIF
TRBJ1-1	TRBD1	TRBV11-2	CASSQDTGAREAFF
TRBJ2-1	NA	TRBV6-6	CASSYTWPEQFF
TRBJ2-1	NA	TRBV7-8	CATARDHSYNEQFF
TRBJ2-7	NA	TRBV7-2	CASSPQLAGNSYEQYF
TRBJ2-3	NA	TRBV5-4	CASVGPGLLTDTQYF
TRBJ1-2	NA	TRBV29-1	CSVERGGQNYGYTF
TRBJ1-2	NA	TRBV11-2	CASSLQGTYGYTF
TRBJ2-2	TRBD1	TRBV11-3	CASRDRGTGELFF
TRBJ1-5	NA	TRBV7-3	CASSLVPDQPQHF
TRBJ2-7	NA	TRBV7-9	CASSQVWGDEQYF
TRBJ2-1	TRBD1	TRBV5-4	CASSAGTGGYNEQFF
TRBJ2-5	TRBD2	TRBV7-2	CASSSRLAGIGQTQYF
TRBJ1-2	NA	TRBV20-1	CSALFDGYTF
TRBJ2-4	TRBD2	TRBV4-1	CASSPGLAGGLTKNIQYF
TRBJ1-1	NA	TRBV5-1	CASSYLILNTEAFF
TRBJ1-5	NA	TRBV6-1	CASSEGRNQPQHF
TRBJ2-2	TRBD2	TRBV7-2	CASSFSGANTGELFF
TRBJ2-1	TRBD2	TRBV9	CASSVGDLGVAGVYNEQFF
TRBJ1-1	TRBD1	TRBV29-1	CSVCPQGATEAFF
TRBJ1-5	TRBD1	TRBV19	CASSIGRQGGFNQPQHF
TRBJ2-2	NA	TRBV21-1	CASSKRGLRGTPNTGELFF
TRBJ2-1	TRBD1	TRBV12-5	CASGSGTADNEQFF
TRBJ1-6	NA	TRBV6-5	CASGRQSSPLHF
TRBJ1-6	TRBD1	TRBV2	CASRDGTADNSPLHF
TRBJ2-1	NA	TRBV19	CASSKDFMSDEQFF
TRBJ2-1	TRBD2	TRBV5-1	CASYGTSSSEQFF
TRBJ1-2	NA	TRBV7-2	CASSSYNYGYTF
TRBJ1-5	NA	TRBV6-1	CASSENTESNQPQHF
TRBJ2-5	TRBD1	TRBV5-6	CASSLDFSDRGRAGETQYF
TRBJ1-1	NA	TRBV9	CASSVGEGAEAFF
TRBJ1-4	NA	TRBV30	CAWSDPGPLAF
TRBJ2-1	NA	TRBV29-1	CSVKGIGNEQFF
TRBJ2-7	TRBD1	TRBV28	CASSLLGTGSYEQYF
TRBJ1-5	NA	TRBV2	CASVKAEGNQPQHF
TRBJ2-4	NA	TRBV11-2	CASSSQGALAKNIQYF
TRBJ1-5	TRBD1	TRBV19	CASRDGQGGQPQHF
TRBJ2-2	NA	TRBV21-1	CASSNSNTGELFF
TRBJ2-3	NA	TRBV19	CARTRTQTKGRADTQYF
TRBJ2-1	NA	TRBV7-9	CASSLGTYNEQFF